What follows is one T cell receptor beta chain and its context. Its antigen is unknown. The record originates from a study of cytomegalovirus exposure and HLA in healthy donors. Findings and caveats of the study: Earlier analysis looked at TCR beta V segments, and most were productive about 90% or about 30% of the time. Specificity for CMV antigens was confirmed in vitro for three of the CMV-associated chains. The study carried out a later analysis of TCR beta sequences. It associated some 17,000 of them with specific HLA alleles at a false discovery rate of 0.05. Most subjects had HLA-A and HLA-B alleles reportedly predicted accurately by TCR beta sequences.

The PCR contained 60 Vbeta and 13 Jbeta primers. Here immunoSEQ multiplex PCR was the method, and the copy in TCRdb shows in-frame clones only, minus some. The top ten clones hold around 1.5% of a sample with more than 150,000 clones, approximately 80% of them seen once. Germline V gene sequence: CDR1 MDHEN, CDR2 SYDVKM. V lost 4 bases to trimming and J lost 5 bases; unmatched junction nucleotides: 11. The CDR3 loop spans 17 amino acids. The receptor was isolated from a man between 18 and 29 years old in good health and CMV-seronegative. Sequenced sample: PBMCs. The J gene is TRBJ2-3, the V gene TRBV28; TRBD1 aligns across 11 bases. DNA of the CDR3: TGTGCCAGCAGTTCGGGGACAGGGGGGACGGTTGGAGATACGCAGTATTTT. Protein: CASSSGTGGTVGDTQYF.